This TCR beta chain appears in the sequencing data of a study of T cells in localized non-small cell lung cancer. Regarding the study as a whole: Paired adjacent lung recovered a median roughly 56 of the top 100 tumor clones.

Method: immunoSEQ multiplex PCR; TCRdb's copy keeps in-frame clones and lacks some. The sample has some 50,000 clones; roughly 84% are singletons. The V segment lost 8 bases and the J segment 4 bases; nucleotides outside the gene matches: 3. Germline lookup yields CDR1 LNHDA and CDR2 SQIVND (reference sequence). The CDR3 is made up of 14 amino acids. The sample holds a few counts of this clone. Its antigen remains unknown. This clonotype was obtained from a man between 40 and 70 years old with stage III lung adenocarcinoma. The chain has TRBV19 and TRBJ2-3; TRBD2 agrees at 13 bases. The sample in question was peripheral blood mononuclear cells, obtained before any cancer treatment. The CDR3 reads CASGTSGTPDTQYF. CDR3 DNA sequence: TGTGCCAGTGGGACTAGCGGGACACCAGATACGCAGTATTTT. The whole variable domain, remainder taken from reference TRBV19 and TRBJ2-3, is DGGITQSPKYLFRKEGQNVTLSCEQNLNHDAMYWYRQDPGQGLRLIYYSQIVNDFQKGDIAEGYSVSREKKESFPLTVTSAQKNPTAFYLCASGTSGTPDTQYFGPGTRLTVL.